The next 4 T cell receptor beta chains were all read from a single sample in a study of shared clonotypes between healthy human individuals. Method: immunoSEQ multiplex PCR; TCRdb's copy keeps in-frame clones and lacks some. This repertoire shows 2,500,000 or so clones, 85% to 95% found once; its top ten account for 0.37%. Sequencing was done on a sample of naive CD4+ T cells from PBMCs. The subset: CD45RA+ positively selected. Receptors originate from a man aged 18 to 35 in good health. Some clones in this sample may be carry-over from other donors' samples.

The gene calls are TRBV5-1 and TRBJ1-5; no definite D call. The CDR3 covers 13 residues. In germline, CDR1 is SGHRS, CDR2 YFSETQ. With 7 bases removed from V and 4 bases from J, the gap between germline ends came to 12 bases. CDR3 in DNA: TGCGCCAGCGACCCCCCTAGAAATCAGCCCCAGCATTTT. Translation: CASDPPRNQPQHF. Full variable domain (missing parts from reference TRBV5-1 and TRBJ1-5): KAGVTQTPRYLIKTRGQQVTLSCSPISGHRSVSWYQQTPGQGLQFLFEYFSETQRNKGNFPGRFSGRQFSNSRSEMNVSTLELGDSALYLCASDPPRNQPQHFGDGTRLSIL.

Remarks on this clone: Different DNA sequences within this sample yield the same CDR3. The gene calls are TRBV29-1 and TRBJ2-7, with a possible D match to TRBD1 (7 bases). The CDR3 contains 12 residues. The V gene lost 7 bases and the J gene lost 1 base, with 11 bases spanning the gap. Germline V gene sequence: CDR1 SQVTM, CDR2 ANQGSEA. The CDR3 nucleotides are TGCAGCGGGCGGGACAGTTCCTACGAGCAGTACTTC. Amino acids: CSGRDSSYEQYF.

The rearrangement joins TRBV7-9 to TRBJ2-7; weak D call: TRBD2 (7 bases). This CDR3 is 15 amino acids long. The germline CDR1 and CDR2 sequences are SEHNR and FQNEAQ (reference sequence). Trimming took 5 bases from V and 0 from J, leaving 14 bases between them. This CDR3 is CASSPGGGSSYEQYF. The CDR3 nucleotides are TGTGCCAGCAGCCCTGGGGGCGGGAGCTCCTACGAGCAGTACTTC.

The chain combines TRBV2 with TRBJ2-5, with D maybe TRBD2 (5 bases). The CDR3 loop spans 14 amino acids. From germline, CDR1 is SNHLY and CDR2 FYNNEI. Trimming cost V 2 bases and J 4 bases, with 11 bases left between them. CDR3 protein: CASSERRRSETQYF. The CDR3 DNA follows: TGTGCCAGCAGTGAAAGAAGGAGGTCAGAGACCCAGTACTTC. The full variable domain, completed using reference TRBV2 and TRBJ2-5, is EPEVTQTPSHQVTQMGQEVILRCVPISNHLYFYWYRQILGQKVEFLVSFYNNEISEKSEIFDDQFSVERPDGSNFTLKIRSTKLEDSAMYFCASSERRRSETQYFGPGTRLLVL.